This T cell receptor beta chain was sequenced for a study of T cells expressing NK-cell markers. About the research overall: Eight donors were sequenced, seven testing HCMV-seropositive and one testing seronegative.

The germline CDR1 and CDR2 sequences are SGHTA and FQGNSA. This CDR3 is 17 amino acids long. For each CDR3 protein, TCRdb gives one entry from its re-call of the 5' RACE reads, without DNA. The data include 400,000 to 450,000 distinct CDR3 sequences; the top ten clones carry 7.3%. This receptor was taken from a woman aged 18 to 75 in good health. What was sequenced was blood T cells: a sorted CD56 or NKG2C T cell subset, CD4+ or CD8+ T cells, or bulk PBMC T cells (not recorded which). V gene TRBV7-2 combines with J gene TRBJ2-1; TCRdb calls TRBD2, which cannot be checked without DNA. This chain's CDR3 is CASSSNGVAGAGNEQFF.